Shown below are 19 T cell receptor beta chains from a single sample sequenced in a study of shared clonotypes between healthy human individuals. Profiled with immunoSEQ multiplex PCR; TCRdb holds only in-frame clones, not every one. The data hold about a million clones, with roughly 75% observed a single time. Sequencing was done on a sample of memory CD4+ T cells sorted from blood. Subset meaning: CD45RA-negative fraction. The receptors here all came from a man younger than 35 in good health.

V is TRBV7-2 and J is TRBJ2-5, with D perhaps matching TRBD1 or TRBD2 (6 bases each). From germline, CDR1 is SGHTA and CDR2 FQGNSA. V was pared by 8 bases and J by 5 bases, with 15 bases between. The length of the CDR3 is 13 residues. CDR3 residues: CASFRGGLETQYF. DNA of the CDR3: TGTGCCAGCTTTCGAGGGGGGCTTGAGACCCAGTACTTC. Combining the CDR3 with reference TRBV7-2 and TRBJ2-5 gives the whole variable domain GAGVSQSPSNKVTEKGKDVELRCDPISGHTALYWYRQSLGQGLEFLIYFQGNSAPDKSGLPSDRFSAERTGGSVSTLTIQRTQQEDSAVYLCASFRGGLETQYFGPGTRLLVL.

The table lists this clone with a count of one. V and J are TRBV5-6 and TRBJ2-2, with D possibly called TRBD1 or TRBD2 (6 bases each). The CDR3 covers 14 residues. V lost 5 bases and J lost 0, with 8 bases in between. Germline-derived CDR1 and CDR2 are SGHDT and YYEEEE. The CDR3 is CASRRGANTGELFF. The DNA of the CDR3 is TGTGCCAGCAGAAGGGGGGCGAACACCGGGGAGCTGTTTTTT.

The CDR3 coding sequence is TGTGCCAGCAGCTTAGGGACCAATGACGGCTCACAGCAGTACTTC. Amino acids: CASSLGTNDGSQQYF. The chain employs TRBV7-8 and TRBJ2-7, with D unresolved. The CDR3 is 15 amino acids. Germline-derived CDR1 and CDR2 are SGHVS and FQNEAQ. Trimming pared 1 base from V and 8 bases from J, leaving 18 bases between.

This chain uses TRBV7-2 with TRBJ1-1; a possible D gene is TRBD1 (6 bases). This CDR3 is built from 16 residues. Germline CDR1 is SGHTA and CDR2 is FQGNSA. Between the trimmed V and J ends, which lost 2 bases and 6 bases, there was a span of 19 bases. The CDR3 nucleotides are TGTGCCAGCAGCTTAACAGGAGGGGGGATGATGGCTGAAGCTTTCTTT. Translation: CASSLTGGGMMAEAFF.

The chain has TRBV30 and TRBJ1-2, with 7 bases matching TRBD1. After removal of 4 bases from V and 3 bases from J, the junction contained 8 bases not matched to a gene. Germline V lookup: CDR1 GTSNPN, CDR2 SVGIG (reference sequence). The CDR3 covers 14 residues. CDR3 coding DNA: TGTGCCTGGAACCCCAGGGGGGAGTACTATGGCTACACCTTC. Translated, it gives CAWNPRGEYYGYTF.

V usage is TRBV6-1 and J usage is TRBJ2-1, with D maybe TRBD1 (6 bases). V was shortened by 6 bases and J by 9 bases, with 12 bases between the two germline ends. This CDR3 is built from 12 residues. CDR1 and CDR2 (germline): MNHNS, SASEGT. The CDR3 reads CASRGGVFEQFF. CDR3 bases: TGTGCCAGCAGAGGGGGAGTTTTTGAGCAGTTCTTC.

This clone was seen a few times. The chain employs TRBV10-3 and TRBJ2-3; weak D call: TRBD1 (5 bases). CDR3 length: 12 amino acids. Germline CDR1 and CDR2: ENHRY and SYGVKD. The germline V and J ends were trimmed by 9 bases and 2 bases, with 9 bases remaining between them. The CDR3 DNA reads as TGTGCCATTGGACACGACACAGATACGCAGTATTTT. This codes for CAIGHDTDTQYF.

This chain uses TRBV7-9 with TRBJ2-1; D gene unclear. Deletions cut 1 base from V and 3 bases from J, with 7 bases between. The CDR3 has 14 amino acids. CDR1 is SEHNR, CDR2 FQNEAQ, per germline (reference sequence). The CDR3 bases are TGTGCCAGCAGCTTAGAATTGAGCTACAATGAGCAGTTCTTC. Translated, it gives CASSLELSYNEQFF.

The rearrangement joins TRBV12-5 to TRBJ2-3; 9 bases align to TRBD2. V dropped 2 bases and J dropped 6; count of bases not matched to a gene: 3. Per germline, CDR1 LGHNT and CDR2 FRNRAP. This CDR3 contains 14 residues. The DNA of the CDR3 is TGTGCTAGTGGTTTGAGCGGACTAGCGGATACGCAGTATTTT. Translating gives CASGLSGLADTQYF.

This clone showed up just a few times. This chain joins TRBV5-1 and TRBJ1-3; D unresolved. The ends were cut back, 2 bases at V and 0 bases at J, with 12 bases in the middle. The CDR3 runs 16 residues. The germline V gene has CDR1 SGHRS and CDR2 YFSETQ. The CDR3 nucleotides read TGCGCCAGCAGCTTAAGGAGTTTAGACTCTGGAAACACCATATATTTT. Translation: CASSLRSLDSGNTIYF.

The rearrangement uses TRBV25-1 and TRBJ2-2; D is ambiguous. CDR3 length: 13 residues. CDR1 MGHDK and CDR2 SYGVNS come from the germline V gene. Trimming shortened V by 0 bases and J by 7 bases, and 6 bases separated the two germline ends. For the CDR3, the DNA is TGTGCCAGCAGTGAATACGGGTACGGGGAGCTGTTTTTT. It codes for CASSEYGYGELFF.

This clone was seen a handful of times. Here the CDR3 reads CASSDRLGEQYF. The CDR3 DNA follows: TGTGCCAGCAGCGATAGGTTAGGCGAGCAGTACTTC. The gene calls are TRBV5-6 and TRBJ2-7; D remains unclear. The germline V gene has CDR1 SGHDT and CDR2 YYEEEE. Trimming stripped 4 bases from V and 6 bases from J, with 11 bases between. The CDR3 covers 12 residues.

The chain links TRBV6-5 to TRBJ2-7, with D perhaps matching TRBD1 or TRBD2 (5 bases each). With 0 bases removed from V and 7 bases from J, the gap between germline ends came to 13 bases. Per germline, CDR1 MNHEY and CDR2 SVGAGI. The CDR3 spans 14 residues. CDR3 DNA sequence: TGTGCCAGCAGTTACTCGGGGGATCGGTGGGAGCAGTACTTC. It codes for CASSYSGDRWEQYF.

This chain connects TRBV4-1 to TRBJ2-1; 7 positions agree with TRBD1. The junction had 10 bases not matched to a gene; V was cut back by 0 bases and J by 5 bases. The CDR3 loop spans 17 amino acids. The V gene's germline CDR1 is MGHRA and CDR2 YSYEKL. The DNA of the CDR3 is TGCGCCAGCAGCCAAGATACCGACAGGGCAGGGAACAATGAGCAGTTCTTC. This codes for CASSQDTDRAGNNEQFF.

DNA for the CDR3: TGCAGTGCTAGGTTCCGGGCTGAAGCTTTCTTT. Translated: CSARFRAEAFF. The chain joins TRBV20-1 to TRBJ1-1; D not certain. The CDR3 consists of 11 residues. The V gene's germline CDR1 is DFQATT and CDR2 SNEGSKA (reference sequence). Trimming pared 3 bases from V and 6 bases from J, leaving 8 bases between.

The CDR3: CASSFGSGNEKLFF. CDR3 sequence (DNA): TGCGCCAGCAGCTTCGGGTCGGGGAATGAAAAACTGTTTTTT. The V call is TRBV5-1, the J call TRBJ1-4; no reliable D call. V lost 2 bases, J lost 5 bases, and 10 bases lay in between. CDR3 length: 14 amino acids. CDR1 and CDR2 from the germline V gene are SGHRS and YFSETQ.

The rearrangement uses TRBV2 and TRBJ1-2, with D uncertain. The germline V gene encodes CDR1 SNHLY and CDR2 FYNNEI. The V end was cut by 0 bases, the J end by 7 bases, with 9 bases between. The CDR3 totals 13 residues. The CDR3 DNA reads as TGTGCCAGCAGTGAAGCGGCCTTAGGTGGCTACACCTTC. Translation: CASSEAALGGYTF.

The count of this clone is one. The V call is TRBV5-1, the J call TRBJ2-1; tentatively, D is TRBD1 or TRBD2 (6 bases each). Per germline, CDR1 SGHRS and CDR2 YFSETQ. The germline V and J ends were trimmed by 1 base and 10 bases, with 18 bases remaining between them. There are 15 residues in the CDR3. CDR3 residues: CASSLTGYRGPEQFF. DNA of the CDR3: TGCGCCAGCAGCTTGACGGGCTACCGGGGGCCGGAGCAGTTCTTC.

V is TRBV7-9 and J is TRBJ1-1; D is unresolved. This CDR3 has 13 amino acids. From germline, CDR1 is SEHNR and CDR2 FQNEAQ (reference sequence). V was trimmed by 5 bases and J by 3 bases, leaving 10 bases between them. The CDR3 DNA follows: TGTGCCAGCAGCCGTAATCTGGACACTGAAGCTTTCTTT. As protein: CASSRNLDTEAFF.